The 14 T cell receptor beta chains listed next were all sequenced from one sample in a study of shared clonotypes between healthy human individuals. CD45RO-negative, CCR7-positively selected cells formed the naive CD8 fraction, excluding terminally differentiated effector memory CD45RA+ cells. Assay: immunoSEQ multiplex PCR; the TCRdb copy retains only in-frame clones and omits some. This table holds around 2.1 million clones, about 92% found once. The sequenced sample was naive CD8+ T cells from PBMCs. All receptors come from a man between 18 and 35 years old in good health. Some clones in this sample may be carry-over from other donors' samples.

The chain uses TRBV27 and TRBJ2-7, with 9 positions matching TRBD2. The CDR3 spans 15 residues. Germline CDR1 MNHEY, CDR2 SMNVEV (reference sequence). V gave up 5 bases and J gave up 4 bases; unmatched junction bases: 9. This chain's CDR3 is CASSPYSGSRYEQYF. CDR3 nucleotide sequence: TGTGCCAGCAGTCCATATAGCGGGAGTAGGTACGAGCAGTACTTC.

The V and J genes are TRBV11-1 and TRBJ2-3, with TRBD2 matching 10 bases. Germline CDR1 and CDR2: SGHAT and FQDESV (reference sequence). The J segment lost 2 bases and the V segment lost 1 base, leaving 3 bases of the junction unmatched. The CDR3 is made up of 16 amino acids. The CDR3 DNA follows: TGTGCCAGCAGCTTAGGGCTAGCGGGAGTCACAGATACGCAGTATTTT. It specifies CASSLGLAGVTDTQYF.

The chain recombines TRBV27 with TRBJ2-5, with TRBD2 identical over 14 bases. The CDR3 contains 16 residues. V lost 3 bases, J lost 4 bases, and 4 bases stayed unmatched. Germline V gene lookup returns CDR1 MNHEY and CDR2 SMNVEV (reference sequence). The CDR3 DNA is TGTGCCAGCAGTTTGGAGGGACTAGCGGGAGTAGAGACCCAGTACTTC. Residues: CASSLEGLAGVETQYF.

The genes are TRBV5-1 and TRBJ2-3; TRBD1 or TRBD2 may be the D gene (5 bases each). This CDR3 spans 17 amino acids. V lost 4 bases and J lost 5, with 23 bases in between. Germline V gene data show CDR1 as SGHRS and CDR2 as YFSETQ. This CDR3 is CASSPVQIGGAGDTQYF. DNA for the CDR3: TGCGCCAGCAGCCCGGTCCAGATTGGGGGAGCCGGAGATACGCAGTATTTT. The variable domain in full, completed from reference TRBV5-1 and TRBJ2-3, reads KAGVTQTPRYLIKTRGQQVTLSCSPISGHRSVSWYQQTPGQGLQFLFEYFSETQRNKGNFPGRFSGRQFSNSRSEMNVSTLELGDSALYLCASSPVQIGGAGDTQYFGPGTRLTVL.

The V call is TRBV4-3, the J call TRBJ1-2, with 10 bases lining up with TRBD1. Per the germline V gene, CDR1 is LGHNA and CDR2 is YSLEER. This CDR3 is built from 13 residues. The V segment lost 4 bases and the J segment 6 bases; nucleotides outside the gene matches: 2. CDR3 in amino acids: CASSPDRGHGYTF. CDR3 nucleotides: TGCGCCAGCAGCCCCGACAGGGGGCATGGCTACACCTTC.

The chain recombines TRBV30 with TRBJ2-7; 7 positions match TRBD1. V lost 3 bases and J lost 6; bases outside the gene matches: 11. This CDR3 is 14 amino acids long. The germline CDR1 and CDR2 sequences are GTSNPN and SVGIG (reference sequence). The CDR3 loop is CAWSPTGRGREQYF. The CDR3 DNA follows: TGTGCCTGGAGCCCGACAGGGAGAGGTCGCGAGCAGTACTTC.

The chain couples TRBV29-1 to TRBJ2-7; 7 bases line up with TRBD1. CDR3 length: 13 residues. With 6 bases clipped from V and 2 bases from J, the junction kept 7 bases outside the gene matches. CDR1 is SQVTM, CDR2 ANQGSEA, per germline. The chain's CDR3 is CSVWTGQTYEQYF. Written as DNA, the CDR3 is TGCAGCGTGTGGACAGGCCAAACCTACGAGCAGTACTTC.

CDR3 in amino acids: CASGILAGLQVGAYEQYF. CDR3 sequence (DNA): TGTGCCAGTGGGATATTAGCCGGGCTCCAAGTCGGTGCCTACGAGCAGTACTTC. The V call is TRBV2, the J call TRBJ2-7; D is unclear. Germline V gene sequence: CDR1 SNHLY, CDR2 FYNNEI. Trimming left V 9 bases short and J 2 bases short, with 29 bases between. The CDR3 is 18 residues long.

This chain joins TRBV6-5 and TRBJ2-7, with 9 bases matching TRBD1. Germline V gene sequence: CDR1 MNHEY, CDR2 SVGAGI. V shed 2 bases and J 1 base; nucleotides not matched to a gene: 6. CDR3 size: 16 residues. In DNA form, the CDR3 reads TGTGCCAGCAGTTACCGGTGGGACAGGGTATCCTACGAGCAGTACTTC. Translation: CASSYRWDRVSYEQYF.

The rearrangement links TRBV16 to TRBJ1-5, with 7 bases matching TRBD1. The CDR3 loop spans 17 amino acids. Germline V gene data show CDR1 as KGHSY and CDR2 as FQNENV. V trimming: 0 bases; J trimming: 4 bases; junction bases outside the gene matches: 9. The CDR3 reads CASSQSVGQGGNQPQHF. CDR3 nucleotide sequence: TGTGCCAGCAGCCAATCAGTGGGGCAGGGGGGGAATCAGCCCCAGCATTTT.

The chain joins TRBV29-1 to TRBJ1-1; 8 bases map to TRBD1. The CDR3 has 16 residues. The V segment lost 7 bases and the J segment 0 bases; nucleotides outside the gene matches: 13. Per germline, CDR1 SQVTM and CDR2 ANQGSEA. The CDR3 DNA follows: TGCAGCGCCGGGACCGTATGGACAGGGATGAACACTGAAGCTTTCTTT. Translation gives CSAGTVWTGMNTEAFF.

This chain connects TRBV28 to TRBJ2-7; D possibly uses TRBD1 or TRBD2 (5 bases each). V lost 1 base and J 6 bases, leaving 13 bases between the germline ends. In germline, CDR1 is MDHEN, CDR2 SYDVKM. The CDR3 loop spans 14 amino acids. Written as DNA, the CDR3 is TGTGCCAGCAGTTTATATGGGGGACCCTCCGAGCAGTACTTC. Residues: CASSLYGGPSEQYF.

Comment on this clone: At the DNA level, this CDR3 is encoded by other sequences in the same sample as well. V and J are TRBV28 and TRBJ2-7; 8 positions agree with TRBD1. This CDR3 comprises 14 residues. Germline V CDR1 and CDR2: MDHEN, SYDVKM. V trimming: 6 bases; J trimming: 3 bases; junction bases outside the gene matches: 7. The CDR3 spells CASSLQGAGYEQYF. The CDR3 DNA reads TGTGCCAGCAGCCTCCAGGGGGCAGGCTACGAGCAGTACTTC.

The rearrangement uses TRBV5-8 and TRBJ2-3; a possible D gene is TRBD2 (6 bases). CDR3 length: 18 amino acids. Germline values: CDR1 SGHTS, CDR2 YDEGEE. The V end lost 3 bases, the J end lost 2 bases, and 22 bases lay between the germline ends. CDR3 sequence (DNA): TGTGCCAGCAGCTGGGGCGGAGGGGACCCAGACCCCACAGATACGCAGTATTTT. It encodes CASSWGGGDPDPTDTQYF.